Following are 10 T cell receptor beta chains from one sample sequenced in a study of metastatic and nonmetastatic thyroid tumors. TCRdb re-called the PCR reads through MiXCR. The sample consists of roughly 34,000 clones, approximately 34% of them appearing once. Thyroid surgery was performed in patients who had received no treatment beforehand. Sequencing was carried out using tumor tissue. The receptors were gathered from a female donor with papillary thyroid cancer or a benign thyroid nodule (not recorded which). Some clones in this sample may be carry-over from other donors' samples.

This CDR3 reads CATSDRGGLAGGSEQFF. CDR3 coding DNA: TGTGCCACCAGTGACCGAGGGGGACTAGCGGGAGGGAGTGAGCAGTTCTTC. The chain links TRBV24-1 to TRBJ2-1; 16 bases align to TRBD2. V shed 4 bases, J shed 9 bases, and the junction held 8 bases outside the gene matches. Germline lookup yields CDR1 KGHDR and CDR2 SFDVKD. The length of the CDR3 is 17 residues.

The J gene is TRBJ1-2, the V gene TRBV5-1; no clear D gene. CDR1 and CDR2 (germline): SGHRS, YFSETQ. V was clipped by 0 bases and J by 8 bases, with 17 bases between them. This CDR3 has 15 residues. CDR3 sequence reads: CASSLAGGSWNGYTF. DNA of the CDR3: TGCGCCAGCAGCTTGGCTGGCGGGTCATGGAACGGCTACACCTTC.

This clone is categorized as medium-sized. The chain carries TRBV6-1 and TRBJ1-3; the match to TRBD1 covers 9 bases. CDR3 size: 15 residues. V trimming: 7 bases; J trimming: 4 bases; junction bases outside the gene matches: 8. Per the germline V gene, CDR1 is MNHNS and CDR2 is SASEGT. CDR3 bases: TGTGCCAGCAACCGGGACAGGGCGATCGGAAACACCATATATTTT. It translates to CASNRDRAIGNTIYF.

The rearrangement uses TRBV20-1 and TRBJ1-2, with 8 bases that match TRBD1. The CDR3 consists of 15 residues. Unmatched junction bases numbered 9, after V lost 3 bases and J lost 3 bases. CDR1 is DFQATT, CDR2 SNEGSKA, per germline (reference sequence). CDR3 bases: TGCAGTGCTAGGAATTCTGGACAGGGCGACTATGGCTACACCTTC. Translation: CSARNSGQGDYGYTF.

This clone showed up just a few times. J is TRBJ2-2 and V is TRBV11-2; 15 nucleotides agree with TRBD2. The V segment lost 5 bases and the J segment 8 bases; nucleotides outside the gene matches: 12. Germline CDR1 is SGHAT and CDR2 is FQNNGV. This CDR3 has 18 residues. The CDR3 is CASSPGLAGGLERGELFF. The CDR3 nucleotides are TGTGCCAGCAGCCCGGGACTAGCGGGAGGCCTCGAGAGGGGGGAGCTGTTTTTT.

This clone has only one observation. The chain has TRBV20-1 and TRBJ2-5, with 8 nucleotides matching TRBD2. J was trimmed by 5 bases and V by 1 base; bases with no gene match: 9. CDR1 and CDR2 (germline): DFQATT, SNEGSKA (reference sequence). This CDR3 has 15 amino acids. For the CDR3, the DNA is TGCAGTGCTAGAGTCGGCGGGAGGCCTGGGGAGACCCAGTACTTC. Protein sequence: CSARVGGRPGETQYF.

This clone was seen only a few times. The chain couples TRBV6-1 to TRBJ1-5, with 11 bases that match TRBD1. Germline V gives CDR1 MNHNS, CDR2 SASEGT. The CDR3 length is 16 residues. Losses at the gene ends were 6 bases for V and 2 bases for J; bases not matched to a gene: 6. DNA for the CDR3: TGTGCCAGCAGGGGGACAGGGGGGTTCGGCAATCAGCCCCAGCATTTT. Translated, it gives CASRGTGGFGNQPQHF.

This clone turned up a few times. The V gene is TRBV6-4, the J gene TRBJ2-3; D gene ambiguous. Trimming took off 10 bases at V and 0 bases at J, with 11 bases between the two ends. The CDR3 contains 13 residues. The V gene's germline CDR1 is MRHNA and CDR2 SNTAGT. CDR3 loop: CATKGTSTDTQYF. CDR3 nucleotide sequence: TGTGCCACCAAGGGAACTAGCACAGATACGCAGTATTTT.

The rearrangement joins TRBV7-8 to TRBJ1-1, with 11 bases matching TRBD1. Losses at the gene ends were 1 base for V and 4 bases for J; bases not matched to a gene: 5. Germline CDR1 SGHVS, CDR2 FQNEAQ. CDR3 size: 16 residues. DNA for the CDR3: TGTGCCAGCAGCTTAGGGCTTGGGACAGGGGGCACTGAAGCTTTCTTT. Amino acid sequence: CASSLGLGTGGTEAFF. Based on the CDR3 plus reference TRBV7-8 and TRBJ1-1, the full variable domain is GAGVSQSPRYKVAKRGQDVALRCDPISGHVSLFWYQQALGQGPEFLTYFQNEAQLDKSGLPSDRFFAERPEGSVSTLKIQRTQQEDSAVYLCASSLGLGTGGTEAFFGQGTRLTVV.

V is TRBV2 and J is TRBJ2-1; D is perhaps TRBD2 (6 bases). The CDR3 is made up of 15 amino acids. Germline CDR1 SNHLY, CDR2 FYNNEI. V lost 1 base and J 2 bases, leaving 9 bases between the germline ends. The CDR3 DNA is TGTGCCAGCAGTGAAGGGTGGGGGGCCTACAATGAGCAGTTCTTC. Its translation is CASSEGWGAYNEQFF.